Presented here are 29 T cell receptor beta chains from one specimen sequenced in a study of blood T cells in healthy people across ages. A second PCR, run for about 7 to 11 cycles, used a sample-barcoded 5' primer plus a J-beta primer mix. TCRdb used MiXCR to reprocess the 5' RACE reads, holding one entry per CDR3 protein. The sample consists of about 580,000 distinct CDR3 sequences, 40% to 55% of them appearing once. Sequenced material: blood. The source of these receptors is a man at least 80 years old in good health.

This clonotype has at least ten counts. The chain couples TRBV6-6 to TRBJ2-7; D ambiguous. V lost 0 bases and J lost 5, with 11 bases in between. The CDR3 spans 14 residues. The germline CDR1 and CDR2 sequences are MNHNY and SVGAGI (reference sequence). The DNA of the CDR3 is TGTGCCAGCAGTTACTCCGCGGACGCCAACGAGCAGTACTTC. Encoded protein: CASSYSADANEQYF.

This chain uses TRBV3-1 with TRBJ2-1; D is perhaps TRBD2 (5 bases). Trimming stripped 0 bases from V and 8 bases from J, with 14 bases between. The CDR3 sequence is 15 residues long. Germline V CDR1 and CDR2: LGHDT, YNNKEL (reference sequence). The CDR3 sequence: CASSQERADFDEQFF. CDR3 DNA: TGTGCCAGCAGCCAAGAGCGAGCGGACTTCGATGAGCAGTTCTTC.

The V and J genes are TRBV9 and TRBJ1-1; D is ambiguous. The germline V gene has CDR1 SGDLS and CDR2 YYNGEE. V was trimmed by 3 bases and J by 4 bases, leaving 13 bases between them. The CDR3 length is 14 residues. Here the CDR3 reads CASSGGRSRTEAFF. The CDR3, as DNA: TGTGCCAGCAGCGGCGGTAGGAGCCGCACTGAAGCTTTCTTT. The complete variable domain, with remaining parts taken from reference TRBV9 and TRBJ1-1, reads DSGVTQTPKHLITATGQRVTLRCSPRSGDLSVYWYQQSLDQGLQFLIQYYNGEERAKGNILERFSAQQFPDLHSELNLSSLELGDSALYFCASSGGRSRTEAFFGQGTRLTVV.

This chain uses TRBV20-1 with TRBJ2-5; D is possibly TRBD1 (6 bases). V lost 3 bases to trimming and J lost 0 bases, with 14 bases between them. The CDR3 is 15 residues long. The germline V gene has CDR1 DFQATT and CDR2 SNEGSKA (reference sequence). CDR3 sequence: CSARSPQGHQETQYF. CDR3 nucleotides: TGCAGTGCTAGGTCCCCACAGGGTCACCAAGAGACCCAGTACTTC.

This clonotype was counted between two and nine times. One junction end disagrees with the germline gene, perhaps due to a read error. The chain recombines TRBV7-7 with TRBJ2-3; the D is unclear. The CDR3 consists of 15 residues. Germline CDR1 reads SSHAT; CDR2 reads FNYEAQ (reference sequence). CDR3 nucleotide sequence: TGTGCTAGCAGCTTACGCCCAGGCGCCACAGATACGCAGTATTTT. It yields the protein CASSLRPGATDTQYF.

CDR3 in amino acids: CAISESGEKQYF. The CDR3 region has the DNA TGTGCCATCAGTGAGTCGGGAGAGAAGCAGTATTTT. The J gene is TRBJ2-3, the V gene TRBV10-3; tentatively, D is TRBD2 (5 bases). In germline, CDR1 is ENHRY, CDR2 SYGVKD. V was clipped by 0 bases and J by 11 bases, with 9 bases between them. This CDR3 region has 12 residues.

The chain employs TRBV20-1 and TRBJ2-1; the match to TRBD1 covers 7 bases. The V gene's germline CDR1 is DFQATT and CDR2 SNEGSKA (reference sequence). CDR3 length: 15 residues. V was clipped by 1 base and J by 5 bases; unmatched bases: 8. The CDR3 sequence: CSARGLDRHDNEQFF. DNA for the CDR3: TGCAGTGCTAGAGGCCTGGACAGGCACGACAATGAGCAGTTCTTC.

The rearrangement uses TRBV7-9 and TRBJ2-7; 8 bases line up with TRBD1. This CDR3 is built from 15 residues. The trim removed 2 bases at V and 4 bases at J, leaving 7 bases unmatched. Per germline, CDR1 SEHNR and CDR2 FQNEAQ (reference sequence). The CDR3 DNA follows: TGTGCCAGCAGCTTAATCCAGGGGGCAACTTACGAGCAGTACTTC. It yields the protein CASSLIQGATYEQYF.

This clonotype is a singleton in its sample. The chain employs TRBV12-3 or TRBV12-4 and TRBJ2-7, with D possibly matching TRBD1 (5 bases). Trimming cost V 5 bases and J 2 bases, with 10 bases left between them. The CDR3 length is 13 residues. This CDR3 reads CASSTGRPYEQYF. The CDR3 DNA reads TGTGCCAGCAGTACAGGAAGGCCCTACGAGCAGTACTTC.

This clonotype has only a few counts. The chain recombines TRBV20-1 with TRBJ1-2; D remains ambiguous. This CDR3 is built from 14 residues. V gave up 0 bases and J gave up 2 bases, with 10 bases separating them. The germline CDR1 and CDR2 sequences are DFQATT and SNEGSKA (reference sequence). CDR3: CSARDPGSNYGYTF. As DNA, the CDR3 is TGCAGTGCTAGAGATCCCGGGTCAAACTATGGCTACACCTTC.

The chain links TRBV20-1 to TRBJ2-1; no reliable D call. Germline CDR1 and CDR2: DFQATT and SNEGSKA (reference sequence). Trimming removed 7 bases from V and 0 bases from J, with 13 bases in between. The CDR3 runs to 14 residues. The CDR3 DNA sequence: TGCAGTGTTCAGAAGGAAAGCTCCTACAATGAGCAGTTCTTC. It translates to CSVQKESSYNEQFF.

V usage is TRBV9 and J usage is TRBJ2-3; D not certain. Per germline, CDR1 SGDLS and CDR2 YYNGEE. This CDR3 spans 14 amino acids. V lost 4 bases, J lost 0 bases, and 9 bases lay in between. CDR3 residues: CASSHLSSTDTQYF. CDR3 coding DNA: TGTGCCAGCAGCCACCTATCTAGCACAGATACGCAGTATTTT.

The chain employs TRBV12-3 or TRBV12-4 and TRBJ1-1; 7 bases line up with TRBD1. The junction had 1 base not matched to a gene; V was cut back by 1 base and J by 2 bases. The CDR3 is 14 amino acids. This chain's CDR3 is CASSLEGANTEAFF. The DNA of the CDR3 is TGTGCCAGCAGTTTAGAGGGGGCCAACACTGAAGCTTTCTTT.

The V call is TRBV6-2 or TRBV6-3, the J call TRBJ2-7, with a possible D match to TRBD1 (5 bases). This CDR3 is built from 14 residues. Trimming stripped 2 bases from V and 10 bases from J, with 18 bases between. Germline CDR1 MNHEY, CDR2 SVGEGT. Written as DNA, the CDR3 is TGTGCCAGCAGTTACGACGAAGGGGTCTACACCCAGTACTTC. Amino acid sequence: CASSYDEGVYTQYF.

This clonotype has just a few counts. This chain links TRBV7-9 with TRBJ2-7; possibly TRBD2 for D (7 bases). The CDR3 is 15 residues long. Germline CDR1 SEHNR, CDR2 FQNEAQ (reference sequence). Trimming took 3 bases from V and 4 from J, leaving 16 bases between them. As DNA, the CDR3 is TGTGCCAGCAGCTTCGGGGGGCCAGGCGGTTACGAGCAGTACTTC. Protein sequence: CASSFGGPGGYEQYF.

This clonotype has a handful of counts. V and J are TRBV7-2 and TRBJ1-5, with a possible D match to TRBD1 (5 bases). In germline, CDR1 is SGHTA, CDR2 FQGNSA. The CDR3 length is 14 residues. The ends were cut back, 5 bases at V and 4 bases at J, with 12 bases in the middle. The CDR3 loop reads CASSAGTLNQPQHF. In DNA, the CDR3 is TGTGCCAGCAGCGCCGGGACTCTTAATCAGCCCCAGCATTTT.

This rearrangement joins TRBV7-9 to TRBJ2-3, with D tentatively TRBD1 (6 bases). The germline V and J ends were trimmed by 5 bases and 1 base, with 19 bases remaining between them. CDR1 is SEHNR and CDR2 is FQNEAQ in the germline V gene (reference sequence). This CDR3 contains 17 residues. Here the CDR3 reads CASSIPRDNYRTDTQYF. CDR3 DNA: TGTGCCAGCAGCATACCCCGGGACAATTATCGCACAGATACGCAGTATTTT.

The rearrangement links TRBV20-1 to TRBJ1-2, with a possible D match to TRBD1 (6 bases). Germline-derived CDR1 and CDR2 are DFQATT and SNEGSKA (reference sequence). This CDR3 is built from 14 residues. V was cut by 0 bases and J by 4 bases, with 12 bases left in between. DNA for the CDR3: TGCAGTGCTAGAGAGGGGGGGGACACCTATGGCTACACCTTC. It codes for CSAREGGDTYGYTF.

V gene TRBV12-3 or TRBV12-4 combines with J gene TRBJ1-2; maybe TRBD1 (6 bases). V was cut by 2 bases and J by 7 bases, with 14 bases left in between. CDR3 length: 14 amino acids. CDR3 region: CASSLSPGAIGYTF. Here the CDR3 DNA reads TGTGCCAGCAGTTTAAGCCCAGGGGCAATTGGCTACACCTTC.

The chain uses TRBV3-1 and TRBJ2-1; 10 positions match TRBD2. CDR3 length: 15 residues. Germline CDR1 and CDR2: LGHDT and YNNKEL (reference sequence). V dropped 1 base and J dropped 9; count of bases not matched to a gene: 6. CDR3 loop: CASSQGGSGRTEQFF. CDR3 DNA: TGTGCCAGCAGCCAAGGTGGTAGCGGGAGGACTGAGCAGTTCTTC.

This clonotype was counted between two and nine times. The chain is built from TRBV20-1 and TRBJ2-1; D might be TRBD2 (6 bases). The length of the CDR3 is 13 residues. Germline V gene sequence: CDR1 DFQATT, CDR2 SNEGSKA (reference sequence). Trimming left V 3 bases short and J 7 bases short, with 13 bases between. The CDR3 spells CSAREGAGNEQFF. CDR3 nucleotide sequence: TGCAGTGCTAGGGAGGGTGCGGGAAATGAGCAGTTCTTC.

This clonotype was counted only a few times. J is TRBJ2-3 and V is TRBV7-2; 9 nucleotides align to TRBD1. Germline V gene sequence: CDR1 SGHTA, CDR2 FQGNSA. The trim removed 6 bases at V and 2 bases at J, leaving 3 bases unmatched. This CDR3 is built from 14 residues. The CDR3 spells CASRWTGDTDTQYF. DNA for the CDR3: TGTGCCAGCAGATGGACAGGGGACACAGATACGCAGTATTTT.

The sample holds a few counts of this clonotype. V is TRBV6-6 and J is TRBJ2-7, with 9 bases that match TRBD2. With V trimmed by 7 bases and J by 2 bases, 9 bases remained unmatched. Germline values: CDR1 MNHNY, CDR2 SVGAGI (reference sequence). The CDR3 totals 15 residues. CDR3 region: CASTPGVAGAYEQYF. For the CDR3, the DNA is TGTGCCAGCACCCCCGGAGTAGCGGGAGCCTACGAGCAGTACTTC.

This chain connects TRBV7-2 to TRBJ1-4, with 8 bases that match TRBD1. There are 14 residues in the CDR3. V dropped 6 bases and J dropped 8; count of bases not matched to a gene: 8. Germline values: CDR1 SGHTA, CDR2 FQGNSA. DNA for the CDR3: TGTGCCAGCAGGGGCCGACAGGGGAACGAAAAACTGTTTTTT. It yields the protein CASRGRQGNEKLFF. The variable domain in full, completed from reference TRBV7-2 and TRBJ1-4, reads GAGVSQSPSNKVTEKGKDVELRCDPISGHTALYWYRQSLGQGLEFLIYFQGNSAPDKSGLPSDRFSAERTGGSVSTLTIQRTQQEDSAVYLCASRGRQGNEKLFFGSGTQLSVL.

V usage is TRBV6-6 and J usage is TRBJ1-1; 11 nucleotides agree with TRBD1. CDR3 length equals 17 residues. Per the germline V gene, CDR1 is MNHNY and CDR2 is SVGAGI (reference sequence). V trimming: 1 base; J trimming: 1 base; junction bases outside the gene matches: 5. For the CDR3, the DNA is TGTGCCAGCAGTTACTTGGGACAGGGGGTTACGAACACTGAAGCTTTCTTT. It specifies CASSYLGQGVTNTEAFF.

The genes are TRBV6-6 and TRBJ1-4, with TRBD1 identical over 8 bases. The J segment lost 8 bases and the V segment lost 5 bases, leaving 7 bases of the junction unmatched. In germline, CDR1 is MNHNY, CDR2 SVGAGI (reference sequence). The CDR3 is made up of 14 amino acids. This chain's CDR3 is CASSRTGQDEKLFF. The DNA for the CDR3 is TGTGCCAGCAGTCGCACGGGACAGGACGAAAAACTGTTTTTT.

This clonotype was seen repeatedly, ten times or more. V gene TRBV6-5 combines with J gene TRBJ2-5; D is unresolved. The V gene lost 6 bases and the J gene lost 1 base, with 9 bases spanning the gap. CDR3 size: 13 residues. Per germline, CDR1 MNHEY and CDR2 SVGAGI. CDR3 coding DNA: TGTGCCAGCAGGCAACCGAGCCAAGAGACCCAGTACTTC. This sequence encodes CASRQPSQETQYF.

The chain has TRBV7-2 and TRBJ1-1; no firm D call. This CDR3 has 14 residues. Germline loops: CDR1 SGHTA, CDR2 FQGNSA. The V end was cut by 3 bases, the J end by 1 base, with 9 bases between. The DNA of the CDR3 is TGTGCCAGCAGCTTTAGCCCGGAGAACACTGAAGCTTTCTTT. Amino acid sequence: CASSFSPENTEAFF.

This clonotype was counted at least ten times. The chain carries TRBV6-6 and TRBJ2-7; TRBD1 agrees at 8 bases. CDR3 length: 14 residues. V trimming: 4 bases; J trimming: 5 bases; junction bases outside the gene matches: 7. Germline V CDR1 and CDR2: MNHNY, SVGAGI (reference sequence). In DNA form, the CDR3 reads TGTGCCAGCAGTTTCCTAGCAGGGGGCAACGAGCAGTACTTC. Its protein is CASSFLAGGNEQYF.